This T cell receptor beta chain appears in the sequencing data of a study of regulatory T cells in long-lasting Graves disease. Specified time point: persistent/refractory GD, antithyroid drugs over 5 years with positive TRAb. PBMC RNA served as the TCR library source. Libraries of TCR beta came from iRepertoire HTBI primers plus Arm-PCR of CDR3 regions. TCRdb fed the multiplex PCR reads into MiXCR, producing one record per CDR3 protein. Of roughly 490,000 distinct CDR3 sequences listed, 22% are singletons. The CDR3 contains 13 residues. Trimming took off 3 bases at V and 5 bases at J, with 10 bases between the two ends. Germline CDR1 is MDHEN and CDR2 is SYDVKM. This clonotype was recorded at least ten times.

The TCR originated in a female donor with Graves disease. The chain joins TRBV28 to TRBJ1-1; D remains ambiguous. The sample consisted of peripheral blood mononuclear cells (PBMCs), taken when the disease was refractory, from a patient treated with antithyroid drugs. The CDR3 protein is CASSLALMTEAFF. CDR3 DNA sequence: TGTGCCAGCAGTTTGGCCCTGATGACTGAAGCTTTCTTT.